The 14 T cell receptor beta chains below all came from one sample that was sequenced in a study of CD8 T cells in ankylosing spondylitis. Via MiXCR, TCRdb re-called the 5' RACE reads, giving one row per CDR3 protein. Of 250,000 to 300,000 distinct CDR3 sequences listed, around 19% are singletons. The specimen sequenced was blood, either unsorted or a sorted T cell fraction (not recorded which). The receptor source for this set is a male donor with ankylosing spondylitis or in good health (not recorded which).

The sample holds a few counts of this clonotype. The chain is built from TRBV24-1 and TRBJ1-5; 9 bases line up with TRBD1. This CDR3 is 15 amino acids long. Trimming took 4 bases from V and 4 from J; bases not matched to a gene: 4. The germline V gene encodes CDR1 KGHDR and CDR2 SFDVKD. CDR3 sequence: CATSDPGQGNQPQHF. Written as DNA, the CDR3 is TGTGCCACCAGTGACCCTGGACAGGGGAATCAGCCCCAGCATTTT.

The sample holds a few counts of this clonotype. DNA of the CDR3: TGCGCCAGCAGCTCTGGACTAGCGGCCTTGCAGTTCTTC. Translation: CASSSGLAALQFF. The V and J genes are TRBV5-1 and TRBJ2-1, with 10 positions matching TRBD2. Germline-derived CDR1 and CDR2 are SGHRS and YFSETQ. The length of the CDR3 is 13 residues. V lost 3 bases, J lost 12 bases, and 6 bases stayed unmatched.

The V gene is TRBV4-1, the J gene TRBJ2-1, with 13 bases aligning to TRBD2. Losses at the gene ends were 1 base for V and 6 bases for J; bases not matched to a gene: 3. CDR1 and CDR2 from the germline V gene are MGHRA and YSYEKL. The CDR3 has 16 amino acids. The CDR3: CASSQAGLAGANEQFF. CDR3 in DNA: TGCGCCAGCAGCCAAGCTGGACTAGCGGGAGCCAATGAGCAGTTCTTC.

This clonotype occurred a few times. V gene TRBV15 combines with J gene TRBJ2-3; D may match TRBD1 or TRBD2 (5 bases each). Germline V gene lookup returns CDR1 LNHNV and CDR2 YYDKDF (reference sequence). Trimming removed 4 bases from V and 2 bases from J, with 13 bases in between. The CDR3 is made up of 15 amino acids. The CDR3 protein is CATSTERGVTDTQYF. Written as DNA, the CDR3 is TGTGCCACCAGCACCGAGAGGGGAGTCACAGATACGCAGTATTTT.

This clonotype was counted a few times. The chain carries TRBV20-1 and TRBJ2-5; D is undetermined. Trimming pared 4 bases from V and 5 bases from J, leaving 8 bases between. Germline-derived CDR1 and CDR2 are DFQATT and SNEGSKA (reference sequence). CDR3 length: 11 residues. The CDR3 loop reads CSANGPETQYF. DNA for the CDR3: TGCAGTGCTAATGGGCCCGAGACCCAGTACTTC.

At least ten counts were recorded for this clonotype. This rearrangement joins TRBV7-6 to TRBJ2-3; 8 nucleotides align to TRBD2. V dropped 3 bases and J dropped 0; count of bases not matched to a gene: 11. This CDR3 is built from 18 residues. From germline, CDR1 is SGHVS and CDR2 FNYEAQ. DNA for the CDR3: TGTGCCAGCAGCTTCACCGGGACTAGGAGCTTTAGCACAGATACGCAGTATTTT. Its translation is CASSFTGTRSFSTDTQYF. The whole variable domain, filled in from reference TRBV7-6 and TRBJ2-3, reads GAGVSQSPRYKVTKRGQDVALRCDPISGHVSLYWYRQALGQGPEFLTYFNYEAQQDKSGLPNDRFSAERPEGSISTLTIQRTEQRDSAMYRCASSFTGTRSFSTDTQYFGPGTRLTVL.

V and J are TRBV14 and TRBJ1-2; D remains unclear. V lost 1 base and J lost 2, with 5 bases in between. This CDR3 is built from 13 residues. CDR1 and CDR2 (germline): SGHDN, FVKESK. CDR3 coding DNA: TGTGCCAGCAGCCAAGGGACGAACTATGGCTACACCTTC. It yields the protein CASSQGTNYGYTF.

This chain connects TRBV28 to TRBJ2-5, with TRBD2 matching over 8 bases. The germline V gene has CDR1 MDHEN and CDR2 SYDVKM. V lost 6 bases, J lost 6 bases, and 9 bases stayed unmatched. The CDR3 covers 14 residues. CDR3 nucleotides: TGTGCCAGCAGCCTGACTAGCGAGTCCCAGACCCAGTACTTC. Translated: CASSLTSESQTQYF. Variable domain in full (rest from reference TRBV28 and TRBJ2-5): DVKVTQSSRYLVKRTGEKVFLECVQDMDHENMFWYRQDPGLGLRLIYFSYDVKMKEKGDIPEGYSVSREKKERFSLILESASTNQTSMYLCASSLTSESQTQYFGPGTRLLVL.

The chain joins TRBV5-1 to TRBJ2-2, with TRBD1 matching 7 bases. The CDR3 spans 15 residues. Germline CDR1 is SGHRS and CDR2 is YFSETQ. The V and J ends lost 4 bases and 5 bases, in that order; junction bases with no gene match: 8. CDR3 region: CASSPDRVGTGELFF. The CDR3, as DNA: TGCGCCAGCAGCCCCGACAGGGTCGGAACCGGGGAGCTGTTTTTT.

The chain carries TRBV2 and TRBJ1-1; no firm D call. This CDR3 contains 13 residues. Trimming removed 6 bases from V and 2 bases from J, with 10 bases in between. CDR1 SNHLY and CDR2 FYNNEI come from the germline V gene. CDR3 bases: TGTGCCAGCAGCTACGATCAAAACACTGAAGCTTTCTTT. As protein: CASSYDQNTEAFF.

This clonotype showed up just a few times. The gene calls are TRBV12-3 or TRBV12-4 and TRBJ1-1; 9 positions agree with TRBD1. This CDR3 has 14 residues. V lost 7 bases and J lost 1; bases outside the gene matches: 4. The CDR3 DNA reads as TGTGCCAGCACCCCGGGACAGGGGAACACTGAAGCTTTCTTT. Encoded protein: CASTPGQGNTEAFF.

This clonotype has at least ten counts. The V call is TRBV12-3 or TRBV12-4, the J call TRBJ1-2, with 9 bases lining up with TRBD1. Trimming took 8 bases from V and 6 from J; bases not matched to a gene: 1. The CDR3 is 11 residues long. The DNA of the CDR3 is TGTGCCAGCTGGACAGGGGATGGCTACACCTTC. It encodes CASWTGDGYTF.

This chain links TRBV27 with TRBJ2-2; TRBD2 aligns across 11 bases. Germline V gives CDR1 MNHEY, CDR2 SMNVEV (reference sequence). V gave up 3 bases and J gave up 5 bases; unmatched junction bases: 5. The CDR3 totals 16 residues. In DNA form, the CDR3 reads TGTGCCAGCAGTTTTTACCTAGCGGGAGGAACCGGGGAGCTGTTTTTT. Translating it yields CASSFYLAGGTGELFF.

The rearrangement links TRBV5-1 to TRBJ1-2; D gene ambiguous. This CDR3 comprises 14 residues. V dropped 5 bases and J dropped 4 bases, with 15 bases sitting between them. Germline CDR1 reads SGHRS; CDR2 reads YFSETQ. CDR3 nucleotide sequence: TGCGCCAGCAGGGAGACGACTCAGCCCTATGGCTACACCTTC. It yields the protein CASRETTQPYGYTF.